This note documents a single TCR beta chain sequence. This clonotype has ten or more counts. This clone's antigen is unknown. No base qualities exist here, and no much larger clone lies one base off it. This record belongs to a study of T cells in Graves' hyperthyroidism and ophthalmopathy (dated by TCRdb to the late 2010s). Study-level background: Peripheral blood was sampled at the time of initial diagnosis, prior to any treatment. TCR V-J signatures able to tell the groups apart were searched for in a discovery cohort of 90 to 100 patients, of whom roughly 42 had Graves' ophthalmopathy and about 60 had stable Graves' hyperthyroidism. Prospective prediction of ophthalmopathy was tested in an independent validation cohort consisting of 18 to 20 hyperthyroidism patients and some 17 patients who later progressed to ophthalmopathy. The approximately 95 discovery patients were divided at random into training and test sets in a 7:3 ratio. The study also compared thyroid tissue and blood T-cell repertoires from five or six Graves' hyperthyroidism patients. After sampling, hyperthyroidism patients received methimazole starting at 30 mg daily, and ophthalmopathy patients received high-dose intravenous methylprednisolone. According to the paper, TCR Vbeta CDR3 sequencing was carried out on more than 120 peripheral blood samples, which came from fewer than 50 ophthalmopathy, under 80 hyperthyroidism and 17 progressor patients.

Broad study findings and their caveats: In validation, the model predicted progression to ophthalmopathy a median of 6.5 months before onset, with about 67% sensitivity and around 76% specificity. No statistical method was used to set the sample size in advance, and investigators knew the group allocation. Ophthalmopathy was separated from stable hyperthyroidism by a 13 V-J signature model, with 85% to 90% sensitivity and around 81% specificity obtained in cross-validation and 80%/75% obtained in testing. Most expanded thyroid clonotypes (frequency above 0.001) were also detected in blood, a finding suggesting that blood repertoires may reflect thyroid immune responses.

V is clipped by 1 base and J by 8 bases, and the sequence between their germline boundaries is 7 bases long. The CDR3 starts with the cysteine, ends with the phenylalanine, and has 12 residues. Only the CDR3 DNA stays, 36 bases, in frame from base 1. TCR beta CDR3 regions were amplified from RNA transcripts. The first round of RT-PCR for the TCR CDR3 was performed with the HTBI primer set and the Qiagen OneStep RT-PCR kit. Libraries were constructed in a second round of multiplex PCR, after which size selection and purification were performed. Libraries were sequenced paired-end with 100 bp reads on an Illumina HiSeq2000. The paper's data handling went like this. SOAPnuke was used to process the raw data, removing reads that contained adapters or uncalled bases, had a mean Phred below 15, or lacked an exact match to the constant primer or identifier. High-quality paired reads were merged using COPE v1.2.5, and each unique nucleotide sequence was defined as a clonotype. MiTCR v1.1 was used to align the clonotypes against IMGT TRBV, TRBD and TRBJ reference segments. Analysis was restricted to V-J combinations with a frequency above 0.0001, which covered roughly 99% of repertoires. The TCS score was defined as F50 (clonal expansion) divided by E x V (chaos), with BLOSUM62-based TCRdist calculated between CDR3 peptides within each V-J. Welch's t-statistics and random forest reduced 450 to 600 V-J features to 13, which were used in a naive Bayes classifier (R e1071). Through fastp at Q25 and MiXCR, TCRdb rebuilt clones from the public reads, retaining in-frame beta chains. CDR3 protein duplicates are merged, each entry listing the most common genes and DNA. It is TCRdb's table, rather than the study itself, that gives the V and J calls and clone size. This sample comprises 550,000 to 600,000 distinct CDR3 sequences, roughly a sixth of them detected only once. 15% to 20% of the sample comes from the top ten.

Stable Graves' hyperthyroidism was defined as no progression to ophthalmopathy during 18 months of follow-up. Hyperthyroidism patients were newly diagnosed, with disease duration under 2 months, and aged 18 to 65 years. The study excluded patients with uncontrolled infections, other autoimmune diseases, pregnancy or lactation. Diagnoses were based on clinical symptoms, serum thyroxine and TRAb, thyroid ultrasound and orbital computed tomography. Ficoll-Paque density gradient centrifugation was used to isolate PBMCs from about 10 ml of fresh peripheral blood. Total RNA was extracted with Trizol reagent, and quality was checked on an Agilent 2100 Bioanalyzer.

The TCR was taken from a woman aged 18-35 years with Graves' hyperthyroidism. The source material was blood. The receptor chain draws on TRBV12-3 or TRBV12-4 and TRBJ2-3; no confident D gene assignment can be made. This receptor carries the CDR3 CASSLGGVTQYF. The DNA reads TGTGCCAGCAGTTTAGGCGGAGTTACGCAGTATTTT.